This TCR beta chain was recovered during a study of CD8+ T cells in alopecia areata. Study information: For the treated group, dosing was oral tofacitinib at 5 to 10 mg twice daily. Patients took tofacitinib for 6 to 18 months, followed by 6 drug-free months.

On this clone: Its specificity is unknown. This specimen includes other DNA sequences encoding the same CDR3.

CDR1 SGHTA and CDR2 FQGNSA come from the germline V gene. V was shortened by 1 base and J by 5 bases, with 6 bases between the two germline ends. The CDR3 has 13 amino acids. Study findings and constraints: An increase in clonality over normal scalp was evident in lesional scalp, especially alopecia totalis/universalis. Persistence of many expanded lesional clones was seen in scalp and blood during tofacitinib.

Treatment noted: oral pan-JAK inhibitor, 5-10 mg twice daily. The authors extracted RNA and reverse transcribed it into cDNA as the sequencing template. Sequencing used immunoSEQ multiplex PCR; TCRdb keeps in-frame clones, though not all of them. There are over 150,000 clones in the sample; about three fifths occur only once, and 5.5% lies in the top ten. The input for sequencing was CD4+ T cells sorted from blood, taken at week 24, from a patient treated with tofacitinib. This TCR was sampled from a human donor with alopecia areata. V and J are TRBV7-2 and TRBJ2-4; D is possibly TRBD2 (6 bases). CDR3: CASSLGGENIQYF. The DNA for the CDR3 is TGTGCCAGCAGCTTAGGGGGGGAAAACATTCAGTACTTC.